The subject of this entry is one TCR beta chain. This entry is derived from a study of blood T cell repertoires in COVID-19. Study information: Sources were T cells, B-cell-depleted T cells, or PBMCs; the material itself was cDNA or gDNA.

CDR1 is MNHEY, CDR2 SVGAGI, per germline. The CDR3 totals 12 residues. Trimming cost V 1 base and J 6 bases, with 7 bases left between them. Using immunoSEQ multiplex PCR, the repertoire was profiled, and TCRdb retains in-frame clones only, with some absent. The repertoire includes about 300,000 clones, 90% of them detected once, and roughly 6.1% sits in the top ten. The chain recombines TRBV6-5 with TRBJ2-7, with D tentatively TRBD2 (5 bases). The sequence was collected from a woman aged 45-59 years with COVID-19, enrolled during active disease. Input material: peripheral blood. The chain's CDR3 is CASSYYGGEQYF. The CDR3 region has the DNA TGTGCCAGCAGTTACTACGGAGGCGAGCAGTACTTC.